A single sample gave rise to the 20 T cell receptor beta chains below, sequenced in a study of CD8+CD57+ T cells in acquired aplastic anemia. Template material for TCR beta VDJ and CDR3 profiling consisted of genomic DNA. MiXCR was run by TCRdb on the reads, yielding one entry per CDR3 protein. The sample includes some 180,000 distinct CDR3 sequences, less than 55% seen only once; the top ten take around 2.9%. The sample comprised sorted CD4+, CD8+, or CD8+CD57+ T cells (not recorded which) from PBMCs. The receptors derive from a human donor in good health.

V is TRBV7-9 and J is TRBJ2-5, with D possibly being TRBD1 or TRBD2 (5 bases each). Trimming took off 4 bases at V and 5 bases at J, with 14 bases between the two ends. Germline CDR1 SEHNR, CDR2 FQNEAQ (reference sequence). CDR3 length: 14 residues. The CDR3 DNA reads TGTGCCAGCAGCTCCCAGGGCAGGGACGAGACCCAGTACTTC. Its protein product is CASSSQGRDETQYF.

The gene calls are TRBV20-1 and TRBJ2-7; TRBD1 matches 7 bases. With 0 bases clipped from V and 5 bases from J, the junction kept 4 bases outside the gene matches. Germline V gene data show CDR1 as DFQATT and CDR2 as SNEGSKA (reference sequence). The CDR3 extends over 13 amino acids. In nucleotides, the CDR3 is TGCAGTGCTAGAGACCACAGGGGCCACGAGCAGTACTTC. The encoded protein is CSARDHRGHEQYF.

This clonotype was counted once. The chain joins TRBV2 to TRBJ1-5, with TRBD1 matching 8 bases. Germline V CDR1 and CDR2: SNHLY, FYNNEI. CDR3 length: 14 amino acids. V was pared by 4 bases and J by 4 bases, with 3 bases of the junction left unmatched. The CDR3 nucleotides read TGTGCCAGCAGTGCCGGGACAGGTAATCAGCCCCAGCATTTT. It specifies CASSAGTGNQPQHF.

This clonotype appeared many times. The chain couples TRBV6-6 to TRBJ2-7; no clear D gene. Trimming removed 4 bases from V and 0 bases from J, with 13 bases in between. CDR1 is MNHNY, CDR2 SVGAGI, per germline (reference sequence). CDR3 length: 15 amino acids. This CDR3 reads CASSFSTGSSYEQYF. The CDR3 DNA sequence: TGTGCCAGCAGTTTCTCGACTGGTAGCTCCTACGAGCAGTACTTC.

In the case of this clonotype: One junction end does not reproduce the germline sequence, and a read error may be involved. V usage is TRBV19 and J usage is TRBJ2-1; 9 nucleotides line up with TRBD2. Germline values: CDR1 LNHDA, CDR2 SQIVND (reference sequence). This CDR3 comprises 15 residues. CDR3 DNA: TGTGCCGGTAGTATCGGTAGCGGGAGACCAAATGAGCAGTTCTTC. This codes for CAGSIGSGRPNEQFF.

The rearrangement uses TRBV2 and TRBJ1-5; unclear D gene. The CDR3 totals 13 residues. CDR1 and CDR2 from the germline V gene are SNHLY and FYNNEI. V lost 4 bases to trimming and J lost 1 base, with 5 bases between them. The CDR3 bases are TGTGCCAGCAGTGTCAGGAGCAATCAGCCCCAGCATTTT. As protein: CASSVRSNQPQHF. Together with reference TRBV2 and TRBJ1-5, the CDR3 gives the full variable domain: EPEVTQTPSHQVTQMGQEVILRCVPISNHLYFYWYRQILGQKVEFLVSFYNNEISEKSEIFDDQFSVERPDGSNFTLKIRSTKLEDSAMYFCASSVRSNQPQHFGDGTRLSIL.

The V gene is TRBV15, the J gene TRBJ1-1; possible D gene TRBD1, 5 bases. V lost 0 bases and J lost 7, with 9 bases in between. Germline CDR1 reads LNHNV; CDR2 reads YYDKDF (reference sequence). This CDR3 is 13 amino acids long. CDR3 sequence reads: CATSRDREGEAFF. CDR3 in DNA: TGTGCCACCAGCAGAGACAGGGAGGGTGAAGCTTTCTTT. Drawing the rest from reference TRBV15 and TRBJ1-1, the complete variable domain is DAMVIQNPRYQVTQFGKPVTLSCSQTLNHNVMYWYQQKSSQAPKLLFHYYDKDFNNEADTPDNFQSRRPNTSFCFLDIRSPGLGDTAMYLCATSRDREGEAFFGQGTRLTVV.

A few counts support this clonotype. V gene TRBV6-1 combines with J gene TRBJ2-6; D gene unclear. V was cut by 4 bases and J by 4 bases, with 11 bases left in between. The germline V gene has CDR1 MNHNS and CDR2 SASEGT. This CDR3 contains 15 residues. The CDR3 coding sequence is TGTGCCAGCAGTGCCATATCAGCGGGGGCCAACGTCCTGACTTTC. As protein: CASSAISAGANVLTF.

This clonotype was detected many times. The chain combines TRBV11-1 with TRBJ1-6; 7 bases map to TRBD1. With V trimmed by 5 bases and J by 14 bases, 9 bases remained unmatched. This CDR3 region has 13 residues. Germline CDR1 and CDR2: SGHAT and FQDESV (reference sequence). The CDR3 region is CASSSGTAQALHF. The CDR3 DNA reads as TGTGCCAGCAGCAGCGGGACAGCCCAGGCCCTCCACTTT.

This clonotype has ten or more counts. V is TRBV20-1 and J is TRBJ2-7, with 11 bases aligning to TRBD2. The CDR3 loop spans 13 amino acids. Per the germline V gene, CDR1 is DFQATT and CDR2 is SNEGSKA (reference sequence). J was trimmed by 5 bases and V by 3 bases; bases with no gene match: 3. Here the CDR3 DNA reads TGCAGTGCTAGGGTAGCGGGGGGGAACGAGCAGTACTTC. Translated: CSARVAGGNEQYF.

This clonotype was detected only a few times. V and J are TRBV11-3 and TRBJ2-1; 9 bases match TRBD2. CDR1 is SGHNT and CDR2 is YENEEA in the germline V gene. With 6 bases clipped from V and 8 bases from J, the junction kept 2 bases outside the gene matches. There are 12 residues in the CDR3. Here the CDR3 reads CASSSSGDEQFF. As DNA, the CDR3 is TGTGCCAGCAGTTCTAGCGGGGATGAGCAGTTCTTC.

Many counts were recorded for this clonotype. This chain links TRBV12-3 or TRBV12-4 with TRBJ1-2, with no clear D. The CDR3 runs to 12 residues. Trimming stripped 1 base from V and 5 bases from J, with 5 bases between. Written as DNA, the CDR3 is TGTGCCAGCAGTTTAGGTCCATATGGCTACACCTTC. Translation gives CASSLGPYGYTF.

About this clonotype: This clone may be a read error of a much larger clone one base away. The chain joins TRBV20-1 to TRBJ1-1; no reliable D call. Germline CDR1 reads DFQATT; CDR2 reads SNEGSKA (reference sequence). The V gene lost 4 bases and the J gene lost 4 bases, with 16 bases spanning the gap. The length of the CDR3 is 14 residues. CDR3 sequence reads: CSANLGGASTEAFF. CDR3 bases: TGCAGTGCTAACCTAGGCGGCGCTTCCACTGAAGCTTTCTTT.

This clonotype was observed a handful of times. The CDR3 here is CATSDPGLVRTGELFF. The CDR3 nucleotides are TGTGCCACCAGTGACCCGGGACTAGTCCGCACCGGGGAGCTGTTTTTT. This sequence joins TRBV24-1 and TRBJ2-2, with 8 bases that match TRBD2. The CDR3 contains 16 residues. With V trimmed by 4 bases and J by 4 bases, 7 bases remained unmatched. Germline V lookup: CDR1 KGHDR, CDR2 SFDVKD.

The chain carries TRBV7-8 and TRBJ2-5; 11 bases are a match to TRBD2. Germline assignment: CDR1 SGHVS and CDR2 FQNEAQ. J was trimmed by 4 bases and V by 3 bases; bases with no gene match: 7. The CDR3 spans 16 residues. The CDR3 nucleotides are TGTGCCAGCAGCTTCCAGACTAGCGGGAAGGGAGAGACCCAGTACTTC. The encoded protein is CASSFQTSGKGETQYF.

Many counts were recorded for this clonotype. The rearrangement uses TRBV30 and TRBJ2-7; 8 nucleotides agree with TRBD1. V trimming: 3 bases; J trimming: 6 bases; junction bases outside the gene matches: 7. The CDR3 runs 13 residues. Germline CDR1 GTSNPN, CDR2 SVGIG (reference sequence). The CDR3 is CAWRDGQGREQYF. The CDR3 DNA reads TGTGCCTGGAGAGACGGACAGGGCCGCGAGCAGTACTTC.

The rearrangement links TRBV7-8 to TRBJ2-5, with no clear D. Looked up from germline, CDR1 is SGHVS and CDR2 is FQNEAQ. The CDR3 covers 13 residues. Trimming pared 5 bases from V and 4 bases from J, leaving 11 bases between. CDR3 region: CASSLNLPETQYF. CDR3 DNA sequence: TGTGCCAGCAGCCTTAACCTCCCAGAGACCCAGTACTTC.

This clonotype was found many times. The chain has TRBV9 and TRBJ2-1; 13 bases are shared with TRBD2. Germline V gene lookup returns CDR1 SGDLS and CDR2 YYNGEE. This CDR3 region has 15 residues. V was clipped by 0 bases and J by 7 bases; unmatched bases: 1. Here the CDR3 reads CASSVGTSGGNEQFF. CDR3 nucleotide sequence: TGTGCCAGCAGCGTAGGGACTAGCGGGGGTAATGAGCAGTTCTTC.

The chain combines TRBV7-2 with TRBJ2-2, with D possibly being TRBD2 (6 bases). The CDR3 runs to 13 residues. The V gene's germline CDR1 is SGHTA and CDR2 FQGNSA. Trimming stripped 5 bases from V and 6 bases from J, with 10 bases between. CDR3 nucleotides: TGTGCCAGCAGCCTTTGGGGGGCCGGGGAGCTGTTTTTT. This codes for CASSLWGAGELFF.

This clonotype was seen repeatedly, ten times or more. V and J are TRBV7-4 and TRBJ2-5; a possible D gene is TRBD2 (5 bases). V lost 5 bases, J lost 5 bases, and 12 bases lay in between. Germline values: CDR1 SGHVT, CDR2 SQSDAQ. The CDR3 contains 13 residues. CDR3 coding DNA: TGTGCCAGCAGCATCGCGGGTTCGGAGACCCAGTACTTC. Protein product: CASSIAGSETQYF.